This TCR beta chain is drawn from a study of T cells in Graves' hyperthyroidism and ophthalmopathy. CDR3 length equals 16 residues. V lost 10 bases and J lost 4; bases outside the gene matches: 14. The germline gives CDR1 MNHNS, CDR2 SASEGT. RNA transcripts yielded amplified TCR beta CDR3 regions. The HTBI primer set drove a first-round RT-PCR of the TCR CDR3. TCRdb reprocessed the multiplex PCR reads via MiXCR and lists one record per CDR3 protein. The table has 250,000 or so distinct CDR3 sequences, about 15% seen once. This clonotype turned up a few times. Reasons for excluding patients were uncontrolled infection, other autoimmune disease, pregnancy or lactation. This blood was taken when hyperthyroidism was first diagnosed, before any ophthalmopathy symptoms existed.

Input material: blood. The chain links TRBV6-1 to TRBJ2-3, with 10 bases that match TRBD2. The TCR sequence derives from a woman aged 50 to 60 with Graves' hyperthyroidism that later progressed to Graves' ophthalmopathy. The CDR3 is CATKSGLAGAADTQYF. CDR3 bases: TGTGCCACGAAAAGCGGGCTAGCGGGAGCGGCAGATACGCAGTATTTT.